The 14 T cell receptor beta chains given below trace back to one sample, sequenced in a study of cytomegalovirus exposure and HLA in healthy donors. PCR primers comprised 60 Vbeta and 13 Jbeta primers. Assay: immunoSEQ multiplex PCR; the TCRdb copy retains only in-frame clones and omits some. This sample has around 94,000 clones, with roughly three fifths found just once. The sequencing input was PBMCs. The receptors derive from a human donor in good health.

This clone was detected only a few times. The chain joins TRBV28 to TRBJ1-1, with 10 bases aligning to TRBD1. The CDR3 is 16 residues long. Germline V gives CDR1 MDHEN, CDR2 SYDVKM. The ends lost 6 bases at V and 1 base at J; junction bases unmatched: 8. The CDR3 nucleotides are TGTGCCAGCAGATCGGGACAGGGGTATGCGAACACTGAAGCTTTCTTT. It yields the protein CASRSGQGYANTEAFF.

This chain uses TRBV28 with TRBJ1-1, with 9 positions matching TRBD1. The CDR3 is 17 residues long. V lost 7 bases, J lost 0 bases, and 12 bases stayed unmatched. From germline, CDR1 is MDHEN and CDR2 SYDVKM. CDR3 DNA: TGTGCCAGCAATCTAAAGAAACAGGGGGCGATGAACACTGAAGCTTTCTTT. This translates into CASNLKKQGAMNTEAFF.

The chain carries TRBV28 and TRBJ2-4; tentatively, D is TRBD1 (6 bases). The germline V gene encodes CDR1 MDHEN and CDR2 SYDVKM. V was trimmed by 1 base and J by 7 bases, leaving 8 bases between them. This CDR3 is 13 amino acids long. CDR3 bases: TGTGCCAGCAGTTTATTAAGGGGGAACATTCAGTACTTC. Encoded protein: CASSLLRGNIQYF. The full variable domain, with the rest looked up from reference TRBV28 and TRBJ2-4, is DVKVTQSSRYLVKRTGEKVFLECVQDMDHENMFWYRQDPGLGLRLIYFSYDVKMKEKGDIPEGYSVSREKKERFSLILESASTNQTSMYLCASSLLRGNIQYFGAGTRLSVL.

The chain employs TRBV18 and TRBJ2-7; 7 positions agree with TRBD1. Trimming cost V 1 base and J 1 base; bases outside gene matches: 4. The CDR3 contains 15 residues. Germline V lookup: CDR1 KGHSH, CDR2 LQKENI. The CDR3 sequence: CASSPQQGLSYEQYF. For the CDR3, the DNA is TGTGCCAGCTCACCACAACAGGGGCTTTCCTACGAGCAGTACTTC.

The gene calls are TRBV12-5 and TRBJ2-7; TRBD1 is a possible D gene (9 bases). Germline lookup yields CDR1 LGHNT and CDR2 FRNRAP. The ends were cut back, 3 bases at V and 7 bases at J, with 19 bases in the middle. The CDR3 consists of 15 residues. Here the CDR3 reads CASGFGSGTGREQYF. The DNA of the CDR3 is TGTGCTAGTGGTTTCGGTAGCGGGACAGGGAGGGAGCAGTACTTC.

V is TRBV5-6 and J is TRBJ2-7; a weak D match, TRBD1 (6 bases). The CDR3 extends over 16 amino acids. The germline V and J ends were trimmed by 2 bases and 3 bases, with 18 bases remaining between them. Germline loops: CDR1 SGHDT, CDR2 YYEEEE. CDR3 protein: CASSFRVGQGIYEQYF. The DNA for the CDR3 is TGTGCCAGCAGCTTTCGCGTGGGTCAGGGGATCTACGAGCAGTACTTC.

The rearrangement links TRBV30 to TRBJ1-5, with 8 bases fitting TRBD1. Germline-derived CDR1 and CDR2 are GTSNPN and SVGIG (reference sequence). Germline trimming cut 2 bases from V and 2 bases from J; bases unmatched to any gene: 8. This CDR3 contains 16 residues. The DNA for the CDR3 is TGTGCCTGGAGTCCACGGACAGGGAGGCGCAATCAGCCCCAGCATTTT. Translating gives CAWSPRTGRRNQPQHF.

The V gene is TRBV5-4, the J gene TRBJ1-1, with 11 bases aligning to TRBD1. The CDR3 sequence is 16 residues long. The germline gives CDR1 SGHNT, CDR2 YYREEE (reference sequence). Trimming removed 4 bases from V and 6 bases from J; junction bases left unmatched: 11. Written as DNA, the CDR3 is TGTGCCAGCAGCCCAACAAACCCGGGACAGGGGGCTGAAGCTTTCTTT. Its translation: CASSPTNPGQGAEAFF.

Concerning this clone: Additional DNA sequences in this sample encode the identical CDR3. The chain combines TRBV20-1 with TRBJ2-7; no clear D. V was pared by 6 bases and J by 0 bases, with 6 bases between. Germline V gene lookup returns CDR1 DFQATT and CDR2 SNEGSKA (reference sequence). CDR3 size: 11 residues. In DNA, the CDR3 is TGCAGTGCCCTAGACTCCTACGAGCAGTACTTC. It translates to CSALDSYEQYF.

This chain uses TRBV5-8 with TRBJ1-1, with 7 bases that match TRBD1. The V gene end was trimmed by 0 bases and the J gene end by 5 bases; junction bases not matched to a gene: 7. The CDR3 length is 15 residues. Per the germline V gene, CDR1 is SGHTS and CDR2 is YDEGEE. This CDR3 is CASSLGTLRGTEAFF. The CDR3 DNA sequence: TGTGCCAGCAGCTTGGGGACACTCAGGGGGACTGAAGCTTTCTTT.

In its sample, this clone was seen a few times. This rearrangement joins TRBV6-5 to TRBJ2-2; D may be TRBD1 (6 bases). Germline CDR1 reads MNHEY; CDR2 reads SVGAGI. The ends were cut back, 1 base at V and 6 bases at J, with 9 bases in the middle. CDR3 length: 14 residues. The CDR3 nucleotides are TGTGCCAGCAGTTACTTCCAGGGGTCCGGGGAGCTGTTTTTT. This translates into CASSYFQGSGELFF.

In this sample, this clone turned up once. V usage is TRBV7-9 and J usage is TRBJ1-2, with 8 nucleotides matching TRBD1. V lost 6 bases, J lost 4 bases, and 7 bases stayed unmatched. Germline CDR1 is SEHNR and CDR2 is FQNEAQ (reference sequence). The CDR3 loop spans 14 amino acids. CDR3: CASRPGGYSYGYTF. In DNA form, the CDR3 reads TGTGCCAGCAGACCAGGGGGCTACTCCTATGGCTACACCTTC.

This chain connects TRBV30 to TRBJ2-1, with 10 bases lining up with TRBD2. The CDR3 consists of 16 residues. J was trimmed by 3 bases and V by 2 bases; bases with no gene match: 7. Per the germline V gene, CDR1 is GTSNPN and CDR2 is SVGIG (reference sequence). The CDR3 nucleotides read TGTGCCTGGAGTTCGATCACTAGCGGGATCTACAATGAGCAGTTCTTC. Translating gives CAWSSITSGIYNEQFF.

The rearrangement joins TRBV4-1 to TRBJ2-2, with D uncertain. The ends were cut back, 4 bases at V and 9 bases at J, with 12 bases in the middle. The CDR3 extends over 13 amino acids. Per the germline V gene, CDR1 is MGHRA and CDR2 is YSYEKL. CDR3 DNA sequence: TGCGCCAGCAGCCCACAGCAGTACCGGGAGCTGTTTTTT. Amino acids: CASSPQQYRELFF.